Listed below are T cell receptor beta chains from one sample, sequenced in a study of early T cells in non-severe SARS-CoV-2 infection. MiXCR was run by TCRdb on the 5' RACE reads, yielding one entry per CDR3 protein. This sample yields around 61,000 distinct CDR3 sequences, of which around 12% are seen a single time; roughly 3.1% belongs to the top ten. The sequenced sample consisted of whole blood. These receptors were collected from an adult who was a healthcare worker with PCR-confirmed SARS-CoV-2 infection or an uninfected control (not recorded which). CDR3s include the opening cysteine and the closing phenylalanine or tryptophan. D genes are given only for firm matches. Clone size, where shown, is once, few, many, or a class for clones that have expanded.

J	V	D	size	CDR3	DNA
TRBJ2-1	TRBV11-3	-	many	CASSLETTPGGGEQFF	TGTGCCAGCAGCTTAGAGACCACGCCTGGGGGAGGTGAGCAGTTCTTC
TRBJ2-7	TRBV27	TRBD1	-	CASSLWVPGTANSYEQYF	TGTGCCAGCAGTTTATGGGTCCCCGGGACAGCCAACTCCTACGAGCAGTACTTC
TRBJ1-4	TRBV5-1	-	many	CASSLRAERATNEKLFF	TGCGCCAGCAGCTTGCGGGCAGAAAGAGCAACTAATGAAAAACTGTTTTTT
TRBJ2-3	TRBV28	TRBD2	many	CASSRSGGGRDTQYF	TGTGCCAGCAGCCGTAGCGGGGGGGGCCGGGATACGCAGTATTTT
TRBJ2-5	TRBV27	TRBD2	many	CASSLLGLAGGYPGQETQYF	TGTGCCAGCAGTTTACTGGGGCTAGCGGGGGGGTACCCAGGCCAAGAGACCCAGTACTTC
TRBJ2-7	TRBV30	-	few	CAWSVAGAVQYF	TGTGCCTGGAGTGTAGCGGGTGCGGTGCAGTACTTC
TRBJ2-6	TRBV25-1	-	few	CASSDSRGHSGANVLTF	TGTGCCAGCAGTGATAGCAGGGGTCACTCTGGGGCCAACGTCCTGACTTTC
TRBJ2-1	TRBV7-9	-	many	CASSLSLVWFF	TGTGCCAGCAGCTTGTCTCTAGTTTGGTTCTTC
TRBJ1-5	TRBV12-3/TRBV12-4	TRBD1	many	CASSFGQGKGNQPQHF	TGTGCCAGCAGTTTTGGACAGGGAAAAGGCAATCAGCCCCAGCATTTT
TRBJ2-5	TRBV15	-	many	CATSRDTGGLKETQYF	TGTGCCACCAGCAGAGACACCGGGGGGCTAAAAGAGACCCAGTACTTC
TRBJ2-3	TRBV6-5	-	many	CATRLRPDTQYF	TGTGCCACCCGACTTCGCCCAGATACGCAGTATTTT
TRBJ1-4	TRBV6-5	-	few	CASSYSGVQEKLFF	TGTGCCAGCAGTTACTCAGGGGTCCAGGAAAAACTGTTTTTT
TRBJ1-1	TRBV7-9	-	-	CASSFGGDGNTEAFF	TGTGCCAGCAGCTTTGGAGGGGATGGGAACACTGAAGCTTTCTTT
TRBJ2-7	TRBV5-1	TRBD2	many	CASSRQGSSGSFGEQYF	TGCGCCAGCAGCCGGCAGGGAAGTAGCGGGAGTTTTGGCGAGCAGTACTTC
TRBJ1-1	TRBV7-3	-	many	CASSSTGSAEAFF	TGTGCCAGCAGCTCTACAGGGAGCGCTGAAGCTTTCTTT
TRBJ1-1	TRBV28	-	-	CASSFAGTEAFF	TGTGCCAGCAGTTTCGCGGGCACTGAAGCTTTCTTT
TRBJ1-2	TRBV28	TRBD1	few	CAWNRGGNGYTF	TGTGCCTGGAACAGGGGGGGAAATGGCTACACCTTC
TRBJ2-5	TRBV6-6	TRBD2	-	CASSRRTSGRALETQYF	TGTGCCAGCAGCCGTCGGACTAGCGGGAGGGCCCTGGAGACCCAGTACTTC
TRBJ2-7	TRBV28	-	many	CANKGDTPPYEQYF	TGTGCCAACAAGGGGGACACCCCCCCATACGAGCAGTACTTC
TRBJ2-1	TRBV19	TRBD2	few	CASSPLAGGINEQFF	TGTGCCAGTAGCCCACTAGCGGGAGGAATTAATGAGCAGTTCTTC
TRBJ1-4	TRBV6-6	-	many	CASTTGRQEKLFF	TGTGCCAGCACCACAGGGAGGCAGGAAAAACTGTTTTTT
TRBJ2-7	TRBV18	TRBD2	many	CASSPVTGGKQYF	TGTGCCAGCTCACCGGTTACGGGGGGTAAGCAGTACTTC
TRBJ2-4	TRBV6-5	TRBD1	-	CASSYSGQGRAKNIQYF	TGTGCCAGCAGTTACTCAGGACAGGGCCGGGCCAAAAACATTCAGTACTTC
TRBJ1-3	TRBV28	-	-	CASRMYRPASGNTIYF	TGTGCCAGCAGAATGTATCGCCCGGCATCTGGAAACACCATATATTTT
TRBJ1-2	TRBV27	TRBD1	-	CASSSWDSSNYGYTF	TGTGCCAGCAGTTCTTGGGACAGTTCTAACTATGGCTACACCTTC
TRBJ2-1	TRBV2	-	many	CASSQHNEQFF	TGTGCCAGCAGCCAGCACAATGAGCAGTTCTTC
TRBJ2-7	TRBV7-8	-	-	CASSLDVRGPFYEQYF	TGTGCCAGCAGCTTAGATGTGCGGGGCCCATTCTACGAGCAGTACTTC
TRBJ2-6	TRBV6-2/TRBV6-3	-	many	CASGNRQALVSGANVLTF	TGTGCCAGCGGAAATCGACAGGCCCTGGTCTCTGGGGCCAACGTCCTGACTTTC
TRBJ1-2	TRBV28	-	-	CASSRRTVPYGYTF	TGTGCCAGCAGTCGCCGGACGGTGCCCTATGGCTACACCTTC
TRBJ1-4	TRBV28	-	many	CASAPPSNREWGIATGEKLFF	TGTGCCAGTGCTCCCCCTTCTAACAGGGAGTGGGGCATTGCAACTGGTGAAAAACTGTTTTTT
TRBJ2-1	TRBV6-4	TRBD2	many	CASSDSVTSVGDEQFF	TGTGCCAGCAGTGACTCAGTGACTAGCGTCGGGGATGAGCAGTTCTTC
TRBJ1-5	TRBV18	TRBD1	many	CASSPEDRGGNQPQHF	TGTGCCAGCTCACCAGAGGACAGGGGTGGCAATCAGCCCCAGCATTTT
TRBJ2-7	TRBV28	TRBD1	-	CASRGQDRFEQYF	TGTGCCAGCAGGGGACAGGACCGCTTTGAGCAGTACTTC
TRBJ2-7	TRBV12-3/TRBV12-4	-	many	CASSLTDTQIF	TGTGCCAGCAGTTTGACCGACACCCAAATATTC
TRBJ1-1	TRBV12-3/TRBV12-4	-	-	CASSLRAGAMNTEAFF	TGTGCCAGCAGTTTGAGGGCAGGGGCAATGAACACTGAAGCTTTCTTT
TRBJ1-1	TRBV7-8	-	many	CASSHSTNTEAFF	TGTGCCAGCAGCCATTCCACTAACACTGAAGCTTTCTTT
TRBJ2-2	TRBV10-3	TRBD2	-	CAIRASGTGELFF	TGTGCGATCAGGGCTAGCGGGACCGGGGAGCTGTTTTTT
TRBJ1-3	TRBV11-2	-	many	CASSSGFVVSGNTIYF	TGTGCCAGCAGCAGTGGTTTTGTGGTCTCTGGAAACACCATATATTTT
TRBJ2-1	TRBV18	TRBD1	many	CASSRMGQRSYNEQFF	TGTGCCAGCTCACGGATGGGACAGAGATCCTACAATGAGCAGTTCTTC
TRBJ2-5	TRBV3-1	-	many	CASSLSPLPETQYF	TGTGCCAGCAGCCTAAGCCCATTACCAGAGACCCAGTACTTC
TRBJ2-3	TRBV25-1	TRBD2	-	CASSASGSADTQYF	TGTGCCAGCAGTGCTAGCGGGAGCGCAGATACGCAGTATTTT
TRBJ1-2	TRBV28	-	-	CASSPNYGYTF	TGTGCCAGCAGCCCAAACTATGGCTACACCTTC
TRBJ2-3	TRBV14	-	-	CASSQGAGFGTDTQYF	TGTGCCAGCAGCCAAGGAGCAGGGTTCGGGACAGATACGCAGTATTTT
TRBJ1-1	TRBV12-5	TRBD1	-	CASGQGGAGTEAFF	TGTGCTAGTGGGCAAGGGGGCGCCGGCACTGAAGCTTTCTTT
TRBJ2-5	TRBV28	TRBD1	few	CASSWGQKEQETQYF	TGTGCCAGCAGTTGGGGACAGAAAGAGCAAGAGACCCAGTACTTC
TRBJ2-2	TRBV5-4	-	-	CASSSMDRTGELFF	TGTGCCAGCAGCTCAATGGACAGAACCGGGGAGCTGTTTTTT
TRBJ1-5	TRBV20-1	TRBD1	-	CSARPPGQVTQPQHF	TGCAGTGCTAGGCCCCCGGGACAGGTTACTCAGCCCCAGCATTTT
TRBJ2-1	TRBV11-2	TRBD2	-	CASSPPYSGSPYNEQFF	TGTGCCAGCAGCCCACCCTATAGCGGGAGCCCCTACAATGAGCAGTTCTTC
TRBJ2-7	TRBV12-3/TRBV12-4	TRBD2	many	CASSTGGAYEQYF	TGTGCCAGCAGTACCGGGGGGGCATACGAGCAGTACTTC
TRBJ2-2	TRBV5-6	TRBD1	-	CASRQGTGVGAGELFF	TGTGCCAGCCGACAGGGGACAGGTGTGGGGGCCGGGGAGCTGTTTTTT
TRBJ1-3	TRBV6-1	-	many	CASRGDRSGNTIYF	TGTGCCAGCAGGGGGGACCGCTCTGGAAACACCATATATTTT